This TCR beta chain originates from a study of T cells after somatic rescue of genetic block. Germline CDR1 is ENHRY and CDR2 is SYGVKD. The CDR3 loop spans 16 amino acids. V shed 2 bases, J shed 3 bases, and the junction held 2 bases outside the gene matches. Some clones are missing from TCRdb's copy, which holds only in-frame ones; the method was immunoSEQ multiplex PCR. The sample records roughly 92,000 clones, 90% being singletons. The sequence came from a woman younger than 30. Sequenced input: peripheral blood mononuclear cells (PBMCs). This sequence joins TRBV10-3 and TRBJ2-2; 11 bases are a match to TRBD1. DNA for the CDR3: TGTGCCATCAGTGAGGGGACAGGGGGGTACACCGGGGAGCTGTTTTTT. This sequence encodes CAISEGTGGYTGELFF.